These 8 T cell receptor beta chains share one sample of origin, sequenced in a study of T cell responses to AZD1222 COVID-19 vaccine. The table came from immunoSEQ multiplex PCR; TCRdb's copy has only in-frame clones and leaves some out. The table includes around 150,000 clones, roughly 88% detected once. This specimen was peripheral blood, taken 28 days after the second AZD1222 dose. The receptors here all came from an adult who received the AZD1222 COVID-19 vaccine.

This clone has a single count. J is TRBJ1-2 and V is TRBV7-9; perhaps TRBD1 as D (5 bases). CDR1 SEHNR and CDR2 FQNEAQ come from the germline V gene (reference sequence). This CDR3 region has 13 residues. V shed 3 bases and J shed 5 bases, with 10 bases lying between them. CDR3 bases: TGTGCCAGCAGCTTCGGGACGGCTTATGGCTACACCTTC. It specifies CASSFGTAYGYTF.

The rearrangement joins TRBV6-6 to TRBJ2-7; D perhaps matches TRBD1 (6 bases). V was shortened by 11 bases and J by 4 bases, with 18 bases between the two germline ends. Germline values: CDR1 MNHNY, CDR2 SVGAGI (reference sequence). The CDR3 loop spans 13 amino acids. The chain's CDR3 is CASSSGGHYEQYF. The CDR3 DNA is TGTGCCTCCAGTTCTGGGGGCCATTACGAGCAGTACTTC.

This clone was observed a single time. This chain links TRBV7-8 with TRBJ1-2; a weak D match, TRBD1 (6 bases). In germline, CDR1 is SGHVS, CDR2 FQNEAQ. V dropped 1 base and J dropped 2 bases, with 11 bases sitting between them. The CDR3 has 15 residues. The CDR3 DNA follows: TGTGCCAGCAGCTTAGGGAACAGGGAGAACTATGGCTACACCTTC. It codes for CASSLGNRENYGYTF.

The rearrangement uses TRBV7-9 and TRBJ1-3; D not certain. This CDR3 has 14 residues. Trimming took 1 base from V and 4 from J, leaving 8 bases between them. Per germline, CDR1 SEHNR and CDR2 FQNEAQ (reference sequence). This CDR3 reads CASSLEGGGNTIYF. The CDR3 DNA sequence: TGTGCCAGCAGCTTAGAGGGAGGCGGAAACACCATATATTTT.

The chain has TRBV4-2 and TRBJ1-4; the D is unclear. The CDR3 contains 17 residues. V shed 1 base and J shed 0 bases, with 12 bases lying between them. Per the germline V gene, CDR1 is LGHNA and CDR2 is YNFKEQ. CDR3 region: CASSQVETDSTNEKLFF. For the CDR3, the DNA is TGTGCCAGCAGCCAAGTAGAGACGGACTCAACTAATGAAAAACTGTTTTTT.

The chain employs TRBV13 and TRBJ2-2, with D maybe TRBD2 (5 bases). CDR1 is PRHDT and CDR2 is FYEKMQ in the germline V gene (reference sequence). CDR3 length: 16 residues. The germline V and J ends were trimmed by 5 bases and 5 bases, with 18 bases remaining between them. The CDR3 bases are TGTGCCAGCAGCCCCCGGTTAGGGAGTGGAACCGGGGAGCTGTTTTTT. This translates into CASSPRLGSGTGELFF.

The rearrangement uses TRBV7-9 and TRBJ2-1; 7 positions match TRBD1. This CDR3 is built from 12 residues. The V and J ends lost 5 bases and 9 bases, in that order; junction bases with no gene match: 4. From germline, CDR1 is SEHNR and CDR2 FQNEAQ (reference sequence). CDR3 sequence (DNA): TGTGCCAGCAGCCCAACAGGGGTTGAGCAGTTCTTC. It yields the protein CASSPTGVEQFF.

CDR3 amino acids: CASSRTASYEQYF. CDR3 in DNA: TGTGCCAGCAGTCGGACAGCGAGCTACGAGCAGTACTTC. The chain couples TRBV19 to TRBJ2-7; D may be TRBD1 (6 bases). Germline-derived CDR1 and CDR2 are LNHDA and SQIVND (reference sequence). Trimming cost V 9 bases and J 3 bases, with 15 bases left between them. The CDR3 runs to 13 residues.